The rows below give T cell receptor beta chains drawn from one sample of a study of blood T cell repertoires in COVID-19. The protocol was immunoSEQ multiplex PCR, while the TCRdb copy is restricted to in-frame clones and leaves out a portion. Of under 60,000 clones listed, 75% to 90% are singletons. The material sequenced was peripheral blood. Every receptor here comes from a human donor with active COVID-19. The donor label of this sample is uncertain. The CDR3 runs from the conserved cysteine through the conserved F or W. A D gene is named only where the DNA matches it firmly. Rows may omit the clone size; those that give it use once, few, many or a size class.

v_call	d_call	cdr3_length	clone_size	j_call	cdr3_nt	cdr3_aa
TRBV29-1	-	14	-	TRBJ2-3	TGCAGCGTTGACGGACAGGGAGGGAGCGATACGCAGTATTTT	CSVDGQGGSDTQYF
TRBV20-1	-	10	-	TRBJ2-5	TGCAGTGCTACTATAGAGACCCAGTACTTC	CSATIETQYF
TRBV7-2	TRBD1	17	-	TRBJ2-1	TGTGCCAGCAGCTTACGGGCCGCGACAGGGTTGCGCTACGAGCAGTTCTTC	CASSLRAATGLRYEQFF
TRBV3-1/TRBV3-2	-	12	-	TRBJ2-5	TGTGCCAGCAGCCCGGTTCGTGGGACCCAGTACTTC	CASSPVRGTQYF
TRBV9	-	15	-	TRBJ1-3	TGTGCCAGCAGCGCTGGATACAGGGCTGGAAACACCATATATTTT	CASSAGYRAGNTIYF
TRBV4-1	TRBD1	16	-	TRBJ2-7	TGCGCCAGCAGCCATCCTCCGGGACAGGGAAAATACGAGCAGTACTTC	CASSHPPGQGKYEQYF
TRBV3-1/TRBV3-2	-	15	-	TRBJ2-2	TGTGCCAGCAGCCAATCCGGGAGGAACACCGGGGAGCTGTTTTTT	CASSQSGRNTGELFF
TRBV5-1	TRBD2	16	-	TRBJ2-7	TGCGCCAGCAGCCCGGGGGTAGCGGGAGGGTTCTACGAGCAGTACTTC	CASSPGVAGGFYEQYF
TRBV25-1	-	16	-	TRBJ2-7	TGTGCCAGCAGTGATTCCCTTCGTAGTCGGTCCTACGAGCAGTACTTC	CASSDSLRSRSYEQYF
TRBV29-1	-	12	-	TRBJ2-3	TGCAGCGTTGAAACGGGGGCAGATACGCAGTATTTT	CSVETGADTQYF
TRBV5-6	TRBD1	15	-	TRBJ2-1	TGTGCCAGCAGCTCGCTTAGGACAGGGTTAAATGAGCAGTTCTTC	CASSSLRTGLNEQFF
TRBV19	TRBD1	13	once	TRBJ1-1	TGTGCCACCGACAGGGGTCTGAACACTGAAGCTTTCTTT	CATDRGLNTEAFF
TRBV9	-	13	-	TRBJ2-1	TGTGCCAGCACTCCTGGGAGCGGGAATGAGCAGTTCTTC	CASTPGSGNEQFF
TRBV11-2	TRBD1	15	-	TRBJ2-7	TGTGCCAGCAGCTTAGGATCCACAGGGGGCGACGAGCAGTACTTC	CASSLGSTGGDEQYF
TRBV7-8	TRBD2	15	-	TRBJ2-7	TGTGCCAGCAGCTCTTCGGGACTAGCGAACTACGAGCAGTACTTC	CASSSSGLANYEQYF
TRBV7-9	-	13	-	TRBJ1-2	TGTGCCAGCAGCTCGCCCGGGGGGAGAGGCTACACCTTC	CASSSPGGRGYTF
TRBV4-1	-	16	-	TRBJ2-1	TGCGCCAGCAGCCAAGATCGGGTAGGGGTATACAATGAGCAGTTCTTC	CASSQDRVGVYNEQFF
TRBV4-1	-	15	-	TRBJ1-2	TGCGCCAGCAGCCAAGGATCAGCTGGGGGCCTTGGCTACACCTTC	CASSQGSAGGLGYTF
TRBV6-6	-	14	-	TRBJ2-7	TGTGCCAGCAGTCCCCTGTCGGGGGTCCCCGAGCAGTACTTC	CASSPLSGVPEQYF
TRBV10-3	-	17	-	TRBJ2-1	TGTGCCATCAGTGAGTGGTCCGCCCGTAGCTCCTACAATGAGCAGTTCTTC	CAISEWSARSSYNEQFF
TRBV5-1	-	14	-	TRBJ2-3	TGCGCCAGCAGCTTGGCCGAGAGCACAGATACGCAGTATTTT	CASSLAESTDTQYF
TRBV5-1	TRBD1	14	-	TRBJ2-3	TGCGCCAGCAGCAAGACAGGGGCCACAGATACGCAGTATTTT	CASSKTGATDTQYF
TRBV12-3/TRBV12-4	TRBD2	13	-	TRBJ2-5	TGTGCCAGCAGTATGACTAGCGCCGAGACCCAGTACTTC	CASSMTSAETQYF
TRBV27	TRBD1	16	once	TRBJ2-1	TGTGCCAGCAGTGCCGCCGGGACAGGGGCCCTCAATGAGCAGTTCTTC	CASSAAGTGALNEQFF
TRBV27	-	14	-	TRBJ1-2	TGTGCCAGCAGTCCGGGATCGGCTAACTATGGCTACACCTTC	CASSPGSANYGYTF
TRBV6-2/TRBV6-3	-	11	-	TRBJ2-1	TGTGCCAGCAGCCGCGGACAGGAGCAGTTCTTC	CASSRGQEQFF
TRBV29-1	-	13	-	TRBJ1-2	TGCAGCGTGGGGGGAGGAAATAACTATGGCTACACCTTC	CSVGGGNNYGYTF
TRBV6-4	-	14	-	TRBJ1-6	TGTGCCAGCAGTGTCACGCCCGGGAATTCACCCCTCCACTTT	CASSVTPGNSPLHF
TRBV5-6	TRBD1	15	-	TRBJ1-3	TGTGCCAGCAGCTTTTGGACAGGGACGGGAAACACCATATATTTT	CASSFWTGTGNTIYF
TRBV18	-	11	-	TRBJ2-7	TGTGCCAGCTCAAACCGAGGTGAGCAGTACTTC	CASSNRGEQYF
TRBV25-1	-	13	-	TRBJ2-7	TGTGCCAGCACCGAATCGGGGAGGTACGAGCAGTACTTC	CASTESGRYEQYF
TRBV6-2/TRBV6-3	TRBD2	17	-	TRBJ2-1	TGTGCCAGCAGCCGGTCTCTGGCGGGAGGGACCTACAATGAGCAGTTCTTC	CASSRSLAGGTYNEQFF
TRBV14	-	13	-	TRBJ2-7	TGTGCCAGCAGCCCCTTGGGGCAGTACGAGCAGTACTTC	CASSPLGQYEQYF
TRBV5-1	-	14	-	TRBJ2-1	TGCGCCAGCAGCCCGGCGGGGACCATCGGTGAGCAGTTCTTC	CASSPAGTIGEQFF
TRBV11-3	-	15	-	TRBJ2-3	TGTGCCAGCAGCTTGGACTATACTAGCACAGATACGCAGTATTTT	CASSLDYTSTDTQYF
TRBV5-4	TRBD2	16	-	TRBJ2-5	TGTGCCAGCAGTCCAGGACTAGCGGGCCTCCAAGAGACCCAGTACTTC	CASSPGLAGLQETQYF